Sequencing of this TCR beta chain was carried out in a study of cytomegalovirus exposure and HLA in healthy donors. With 60 Vbeta and 13 Jbeta primers, the PCR was carried out. The repertoire was sequenced with immunoSEQ multiplex PCR; TCRdb's copy has only in-frame clones and lacks some. The data show about 140,000 clones, 61% seen once. Deletions cut 4 bases from V and 0 bases from J, with 10 bases between. The CDR3 is 16 residues long. The germline V gene has CDR1 KGHSH and CDR2 LQKENI. The V and J genes are TRBV18 and TRBJ1-6; D might be TRBD1 (5 bases). The sequence came from a male donor in good health and CMV-seronegative. Input material: PBMCs. CDR3 in amino acids: CASSLNQGSYNSPLHF. The CDR3 nucleotides read TGTGCCAGCTCACTTAATCAGGGCTCCTATAATTCACCCCTCCACTTT.